The sequence of this T cell receptor beta chain was determined in a study of OX40 agonist ivuxolimab in advanced cancers. The study, taken as a whole, reports: Among the least clonally expanded were partial responders at 0.1-3.0 mg/kg. Some patients without response likewise showed low normalized clonal expansion.

For this clone: Antigen unknown.

The table came from immunoSEQ multiplex PCR; TCRdb's copy has only in-frame clones and leaves some out. The sample yields about 79,000 clones, approximately 94% seen once. CDR1 MNHEY and CDR2 SVGAGI come from the germline V gene. This CDR3 has 15 residues. The V and J ends lost 2 bases and 0 bases respectively, with 10 bases between them. The sequencing used CD4+ or CD8+ T cells sorted from blood, collected in a trial of the OX40 agonist ivuxolimab. This chain joins TRBV6-5 and TRBJ1-1, with D perhaps TRBD1 (5 bases). This sequence was found in an adult with an advanced solid tumor such as melanoma, head and neck, liver or kidney cancer. The CDR3 DNA reads as TGTGCCAGCAGTTACGGCGGGGGGATGAACACTGAAGCTTTCTTT. Translation: CASSYGGGMNTEAFF.